This section outlines one TCR beta chain sequence together with its context. Its antigen is unidentified. Data came from immunoSEQ multiplex PCR; TCRdb stores just in-frame clones and leaves some out. Of 1.5 million to 2.5 million clones listed, over 85% are singletons. This specimen comes from a study of shared clonotypes between healthy human individuals. Study-level results: When naive CD4 clonotypes were compared across several donors, about 5% were shared.

The naive CD8 fraction comprised CD45RO-negative cells positively selected for CCR7 and excluded terminally differentiated effector memory CD45RA+ cells. CDR3 length equals 13 residues. With 0 bases removed from V and 9 bases from J, the gap between germline ends came to 6 bases. In germline, CDR1 is LNHDA, CDR2 SQIVND (reference sequence). The source is a man in his late teens or twenties in good health. The sequenced sample was naive CD8+ T cells sorted from blood. The gene calls are TRBV19 and TRBJ1-6; D gene uncertain. As DNA, the CDR3 is TGTGCCAGTAGTATAGACACACCTTCACCCCTCCACTTT. Protein product: CASSIDTPSPLHF.